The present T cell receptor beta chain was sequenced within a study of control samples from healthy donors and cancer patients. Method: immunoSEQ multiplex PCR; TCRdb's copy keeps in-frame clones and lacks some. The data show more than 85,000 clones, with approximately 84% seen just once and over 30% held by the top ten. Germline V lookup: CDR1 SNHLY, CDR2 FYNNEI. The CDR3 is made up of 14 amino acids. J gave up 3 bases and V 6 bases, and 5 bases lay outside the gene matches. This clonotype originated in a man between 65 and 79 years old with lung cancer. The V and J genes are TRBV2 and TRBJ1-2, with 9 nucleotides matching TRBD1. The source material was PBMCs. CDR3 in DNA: TGTGCCAGCAGCGGGACAGGGCGTGACTATGGCTACACCTTC. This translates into CASSGTGRDYGYTF.